This T cell receptor beta chain was identified during a study of T cells in Graves' hyperthyroidism and ophthalmopathy. PBMCs were obtained from 10 ml fresh peripheral blood. Amplified regions were TCR beta CDR3 sequences from RNA transcripts. TCR CDR3 underwent first-round RT-PCR with the HTBI primer set. TCRdb itself ran the multiplex PCR reads through MiXCR, one entry per CDR3 protein. The table records some 400,000 distinct CDR3 sequences, approximately 13% of them present only once. J was trimmed by 1 base and V by 7 bases; bases with no gene match: 10. CDR3 length: 16 residues. This receptor was identified in a woman in her sixties with Graves' hyperthyroidism. The J gene is TRBJ2-5, the V gene TRBV12-3 or TRBV12-4; TRBD2 agrees at 9 bases. Material: blood. The CDR3 loop is CASTSSGNGPQETQYF. The CDR3 DNA is TGTGCCAGCACCTCTAGCGGGAATGGGCCCCAAGAGACCCAGTACTTC.